Each of the 17 T cell receptor beta chains below was sequenced from the same sample in a study of blood T cell repertoires in COVID-19. Generated by immunoSEQ multiplex PCR, the TCRdb table keeps only in-frame clones and is missing some. In the table there are roughly 150,000 clones, approximately 86% of which are singletons. The sample consisted of peripheral blood. These receptors originate from a woman aged 70-85 years with acute or convalescent COVID-19.

The chain is built from TRBV27 and TRBJ1-2; 12 bases map to TRBD1. V shed 4 bases and J 4 bases; nucleotides not matched to a gene: 4. Germline loops: CDR1 MNHEY, CDR2 SMNVEV (reference sequence). The CDR3 length is 15 residues. The CDR3 here is CASSSPGQGAYGYTF. The DNA for the CDR3 is TGTGCCAGCAGTTCGCCGGGACAGGGGGCCTATGGCTACACCTTC.

The V call is TRBV5-1, the J call TRBJ1-2, with D tentatively TRBD1 (5 bases). Germline V gene data show CDR1 as SGHRS and CDR2 as YFSETQ. The CDR3 runs 14 residues. The germline V and J ends were trimmed by 0 bases and 8 bases, with 14 bases remaining between them. As DNA, the CDR3 is TGCGCCAGCAGCTTGGAGGGGAGGGGCTGGGGCTACACCTTC. It encodes CASSLEGRGWGYTF.

Concerning this clone itself: Other DNA sequences within the sample encode an identical CDR3. This chain joins TRBV6-5 and TRBJ1-2; TRBD1 matches at 7 bases. This CDR3 is 14 amino acids long. After removal of 2 bases from V and 1 base from J, the junction contained 1 base not matched to a gene. Germline CDR1 MNHEY, CDR2 SVGAGI. The CDR3: CASSYGDSNYGYTF. The CDR3 DNA sequence: TGTGCCAGCAGTTACGGGGACAGTAACTATGGCTACACCTTC.

The genes are TRBV6-5 and TRBJ2-3; 7 bases line up with TRBD2. The CDR3 consists of 14 residues. V shed 3 bases and J 3 bases; nucleotides not matched to a gene: 3. CDR1 MNHEY and CDR2 SVGAGI come from the germline V gene. This CDR3 reads CASSYRLATDTQYF. The CDR3 coding sequence is TGTGCCAGCAGTTATAGACTAGCTACAGATACGCAGTATTTT.

The chain combines TRBV19 with TRBJ1-6, with D uncertain. The CDR3 has 13 amino acids. Germline-derived CDR1 and CDR2 are LNHDA and SQIVND (reference sequence). V gave up 1 base and J gave up 5 bases, with 3 bases separating them. The CDR3 is CASSIGNNSPLHF. CDR3 coding DNA: TGTGCCAGTAGTATAGGTAATAATTCACCCCTCCACTTT.

The genes are TRBV5-6 and TRBJ2-6; maybe TRBD1 (6 bases). From germline, CDR1 is SGHDT and CDR2 YYEEEE. The CDR3 runs 16 residues. Deletions cut 3 bases from V and 4 bases from J, with 14 bases between. CDR3 bases: TGTGCCAGCAGCTCAAATCCAGGGGCCGGGGCCAACGTCCTGACTTTC. Amino acids: CASSSNPGAGANVLTF.

This sequence joins TRBV5-6 and TRBJ1-2, with unresolved D. Germline CDR1 reads SGHDT; CDR2 reads YYEEEE. Trimming cost V 0 bases and J 6 bases, with 9 bases left between them. The CDR3 has 13 residues. The CDR3 DNA is TGTGCCAGCAGCTTGGCAGGCTCCGATGGCTACACCTTC. Translated, it gives CASSLAGSDGYTF.

The rearrangement uses TRBV7-2 and TRBJ1-2; TRBD1 is a possible D gene (5 bases). The CDR3 is 13 amino acids. Germline V gene data show CDR1 as SGHTA and CDR2 as FQGNSA. V lost 6 bases and J lost 4, with 12 bases in between. CDR3 DNA: TGTGCCAGCAGTCTGGTGGGGCTCTATGGCTACACCTTC. Translating gives CASSLVGLYGYTF.

Worth noting for this clone: No conserved phenylalanine or tryptophan ends this CDR3, so it is likely a read error. The DNA is left out, because the CDR3 cannot be placed on it with certainty; the CDR3 is given as TCRdb lists it. The chain is built from TRBV7-2 and TRBJ1-1; TRBD1, the D gene given by the table, was not confirmed from the DNA. From its first to its last residue, the CDR3 has 14 amino acids. From germline, CDR1 is SGHTA and CDR2 FQGNSA. CDR3 amino acids: CASSSATGTGFSGV.

This clone was found once. This sequence joins TRBV3-1 (or the pseudogene TRBV3-2) and TRBJ1-5; D call uncertain. Germline lookup yields CDR1 LGHDT and CDR2 YNNKEL (reference sequence). The CDR3 runs 12 residues. With 1 base removed from V and 6 bases from J, the gap between germline ends came to 4 bases. CDR3 bases: TGTGCCAGCAGCCAAGCCGGTCAGCCCCAGCATTTT. Protein: CASSQAGQPQHF.

The rearrangement uses TRBV19 and TRBJ1-3; perhaps TRBD1 as D (6 bases). V was pared by 5 bases and J by 2 bases, with 13 bases between. Germline lookup yields CDR1 LNHDA and CDR2 SQIVND (reference sequence). There are 15 residues in the CDR3. The CDR3 DNA sequence: TGTGCCAGTAGTCCCCAGGGGCGAACTGGAAACACCATATATTTT. Its protein product is CASSPQGRTGNTIYF.

This sequence joins TRBV28 and TRBJ2-7; 9 nucleotides line up with TRBD1. J gave up 4 bases and V 2 bases, and 6 bases lay outside the gene matches. This CDR3 has 15 amino acids. Germline V lookup: CDR1 MDHEN, CDR2 SYDVKM. The DNA for the CDR3 is TGTGCCAGCAGTTTAGCGGGGACAGGGTCTTACGAGCAGTACTTC. Protein product: CASSLAGTGSYEQYF.

The rearrangement joins TRBV9 to TRBJ2-5; TRBD2 matches at 10 bases. J was trimmed by 5 bases and V by 0 bases; bases with no gene match: 7. The germline CDR1 and CDR2 sequences are SGDLS and YYNGEE. The CDR3 is 16 residues long. The CDR3 nucleotides are TGTGCCAGCAGCGTAGAAAGCGGGGGGGCCTGGGAGACCCAGTACTTC. This sequence encodes CASSVESGGAWETQYF.

The chain links TRBV7-2 to TRBJ2-1; 11 bases are shared with TRBD1. The V gene's germline CDR1 is SGHTA and CDR2 FQGNSA. Trimming cost V 1 base and J 3 bases; bases outside gene matches: 2. The CDR3 consists of 16 residues. This CDR3 is CASSLGTGGRYNEQFF. CDR3 DNA: TGTGCCAGCAGCTTAGGGACAGGGGGCCGCTACAATGAGCAGTTCTTC.

The V call is TRBV11-3, the J call TRBJ2-3; 11 nucleotides line up with TRBD2. The CDR3 contains 16 residues. Trimming at V came to 4 bases and at J to 7 bases, leaving 10 bases not matched to a gene. CDR1 is SGHNT and CDR2 is YENEEA in the germline V gene. Here the CDR3 DNA reads TGTGCCAGCAGCTCCTCCGGGACTAGCGGCTCTTATACGCAGTATTTT. Translating gives CASSSSGTSGSYTQYF.

This clone came up a few times. The rearrangement links TRBV6-4 to TRBJ1-5, with 10 bases lining up with TRBD1. The CDR3 runs to 15 residues. Germline CDR1 MRHNA, CDR2 SNTAGT. Trimming cost V 5 bases and J 2 bases; bases outside gene matches: 3. The CDR3 loop is CASSPGQGGNQPQHF. The CDR3 DNA reads TGTGCCAGCAGTCCCGGACAGGGGGGCAATCAGCCCCAGCATTTT.

V usage is TRBV7-9 and J usage is TRBJ1-6; 8 bases are shared with TRBD1. J was trimmed by 3 bases and V by 6 bases; bases with no gene match: 7. CDR3 length: 16 residues. CDR1 and CDR2 (germline): SEHNR, FQNEAQ (reference sequence). This CDR3 is CASSQGAGFYNSPLHF. In nucleotides, the CDR3 is TGTGCCAGCAGTCAGGGGGCCGGGTTCTATAATTCACCCCTCCACTTT.